The TCR beta chain under discussion was sequenced for a study of cytomegalovirus exposure and HLA in healthy donors. V shed 4 bases and J shed 1 base, with 10 bases lying between them. Germline CDR1 and CDR2: MDHEN and SYDVKM. This CDR3 has 14 amino acids. Use of 60 Vbeta and 13 Jbeta primers characterized the PCR. Assay used: immunoSEQ multiplex PCR; TCRdb lists only in-frame clones, some missing. The record lists over 200,000 clones, of which the ten most abundant hold roughly 0.98%. The V and J genes are TRBV28 and TRBJ1-1; weak D call: TRBD1 (6 bases). The receptor's source is a woman aged 30 to 39 in good health and CMV-seropositive. Sequencing was carried out using PBMCs. The CDR3 is CASSSGQSNTEAFF. The DNA of the CDR3 is TGTGCCAGCAGTTCCGGACAGTCGAACACTGAAGCTTTCTTT.